This T cell receptor beta chain emerged from a study of T-cell memory formation after mild COVID-19. Looked up from germline, CDR1 is KGHDR and CDR2 is SFDVKD. Trimming removed 1 base from V and 10 bases from J; junction bases left unmatched: 5. The CDR3 covers 14 residues. TCRdb reanalysed the 5' RACE reads using MiXCR and keeps one entry per CDR3 protein. This repertoire shows tens of thousands of distinct CDR3 sequences, around a quarter found once; its top ten account for around 40%. The sequence was obtained from a man younger than 30 who had mild COVID-19 (a few samples of this study predate the infection). Cell type and time point are not known. The V and J genes are TRBV24-1 and TRBJ2-1; 8 bases are shared with TRBD1. Sequenced material: PBMCs or a T cell subset sorted from them (not recorded which). CDR3 sequence: CATSDFRTGNEQFF. DNA for the CDR3: TGTGCCACCAGTGATTTTCGGACAGGGAACGAGCAGTTCTTC.